The 29 T cell receptor beta chains below were found in one sample sequenced in a study of metastatic and nonmetastatic thyroid tumors. Patients were all untreated before their thyroid surgery. Using MiXCR, TCRdb reanalyzed the PCR reads. The data show 15,000 to 20,000 clones, 22% seen once. The sequenced sample was tumor tissue. All receptors derive from a male donor with papillary thyroid cancer or a benign thyroid nodule (not recorded which). Some clones in this sample may be carry-over from other donors' samples.

By proportion, this clone is medium-sized. The chain couples TRBV6-1 to TRBJ2-1, with 11 bases aligning to TRBD2. This CDR3 region has 15 residues. V lost 5 bases and J lost 9; bases outside the gene matches: 9. Germline V gene data show CDR1 as MNHNS and CDR2 as SASEGT. The DNA for the CDR3 is TGTGCCAGCAGTAGAGTGACTAGCGGGATTATTGAGCAGTTCTTC. Translation: CASSRVTSGIIEQFF.

Remarks on this clone: A read error may be the cause here, since a much bigger clone is one base away. This chain connects TRBV7-9 to TRBJ2-3; no clear D. The CDR3 is made up of 12 amino acids. CDR1 is SEHNR and CDR2 is FQNEAQ in the germline V gene (reference sequence). CDR3 region: CASSFLTDKQYF. For the CDR3, the DNA is TGTGCCAGCAGCTTCCTCACAGATAAGCAGTATTTT.

The sample holds many counts of this clone. V gene TRBV20-1 combines with J gene TRBJ1-2; D unclear. The CDR3 contains 15 residues. Germline V CDR1 and CDR2: DFQATT, SNEGSKA (reference sequence). V gave up 0 bases and J gave up 8 bases, with 19 bases separating them. The DNA for the CDR3 is TGCAGTGCTAGAGATGTCCTGGGGAAATCAAGGGGCTACACCTTC. It yields the protein CSARDVLGKSRGYTF.

This clone occurred many times. The chain links TRBV28 to TRBJ2-7; D call uncertain. V lost 9 bases and J lost 6, with 18 bases in between. This CDR3 is 13 amino acids long. Per the germline V gene, CDR1 is MDHEN and CDR2 is SYDVKM. The DNA for the CDR3 is TGTGCCAGTCAAGGGTCCCATATAGTCGAGCAGTACTTC. It codes for CASQGSHIVEQYF. Together with reference TRBV28 and TRBJ2-7, the CDR3 gives the full variable domain: DVKVTQSSRYLVKRTGEKVFLECVQDMDHENMFWYRQDPGLGLRLIYFSYDVKMKEKGDIPEGYSVSREKKERFSLILESASTNQTSMYLCASQGSHIVEQYFGPGTRLTVT.

This clone came up many times. J is TRBJ1-2 and V is TRBV5-4; D unresolved. The CDR3 totals 14 residues. Germline assignment: CDR1 SGHNT and CDR2 YYREEE (reference sequence). V shed 4 bases and J shed 4 bases, with 14 bases lying between them. The CDR3 bases are TGTGCCAGCAGCCCCGAAGGAGGGTTCTATGGCTACACCTTC. Translation gives CASSPEGGFYGYTF.

To note about this clone: Compared with germline, one end of the junction differs, possibly owing to a read error. This rearrangement joins TRBV20-1 to TRBJ2-1, with a weak D call TRBD1 (5 bases). Looked up from germline, CDR1 is DFQATT and CDR2 is SNEGSKA (reference sequence). This CDR3 has 8 residues. The CDR3 protein is CSAKDRIF. The CDR3 DNA reads as TGCAGTGCCAAAGACAGAATCTTC.

This chain links TRBV5-1 with TRBJ2-7, with 7 positions matching TRBD1. The trim removed 0 bases at V and 1 base at J, leaving 7 bases unmatched. The CDR3 runs 16 residues. Germline-derived CDR1 and CDR2 are SGHRS and YFSETQ. The CDR3 nucleotides read TGCGCCAGCAGCTTGGCCCGGCGACAGGGATCCTACGAGCAGTACTTC. It is translated as CASSLARRQGSYEQYF.

This clone is labeled medium-sized. This sequence joins TRBV5-1 and TRBJ2-3; D is possibly TRBD1 (6 bases). The CDR3 contains 15 residues. The V gene lost 4 bases and the J gene lost 5 bases, with 17 bases spanning the gap. CDR1 and CDR2 (germline): SGHRS, YFSETQ. The CDR3 bases are TGCGCCAGCAGCCCCGGATCAGGGGCAGGAGATACGCAGTATTTT. Translated, it gives CASSPGSGAGDTQYF.

This chain uses TRBV7-2 with TRBJ2-3, with TRBD2 identical over 7 bases. This CDR3 has 20 amino acids. Losses at the gene ends were 5 bases for V and 3 bases for J; bases not matched to a gene: 23. Germline V lookup: CDR1 SGHTA, CDR2 FQGNSA. The CDR3 spells CASSTPFGFAQREGTDTQYF. CDR3 nucleotide sequence: TGTGCCAGCAGCACCCCCTTTGGGTTTGCCCAGCGGGAAGGAACAGATACGCAGTATTTT.

This clone came up once. For the CDR3, the DNA is TGTGCCAACATCCTATGGGGGTCCTCCTATGGCTACACCTTC. Protein product: CANILWGSSYGYTF. V gene TRBV7-2 combines with J gene TRBJ1-2; maybe TRBD1 (5 bases). This CDR3 spans 14 amino acids. V dropped 10 bases and J dropped 4 bases, with 19 bases sitting between them. Germline CDR1 and CDR2: SGHTA and FQGNSA.

This clone has at least ten counts. The sample has other DNA sequences that encode this CDR3 too. The gene calls are TRBV20-1 and TRBJ1-5, with D possibly matching TRBD1 (5 bases). Trimming pared 5 bases from V and 3 bases from J, leaving 14 bases between. CDR1 is DFQATT and CDR2 is SNEGSKA in the germline V gene (reference sequence). The CDR3 covers 14 residues. CDR3 protein: CSASTGPANQPQHF. As DNA, the CDR3 is TGCAGTGCTTCGACGGGACCGGCCAATCAGCCCCAGCATTTT.

This clone was counted many times. The chain has TRBV27 and TRBJ2-7; possibly TRBD1 or TRBD2 for D (7 bases each). Trimming removed 8 bases at V and 8 bases at J, with 22 bases between. CDR3 length: 14 amino acids. Germline V lookup: CDR1 MNHEY, CDR2 SMNVEV (reference sequence). Here the CDR3 reads CASSLVGGGRKQYF. In DNA, the CDR3 is TGTGCCAGCTCCTTGGTAGGGGGCGGGAGAAAGCAGTACTTC.

In this sample, this clone turned up many times. This chain links TRBV5-1 with TRBJ2-1, with 11 bases that match TRBD2. V lost 5 bases, J lost 9 bases, and 10 bases stayed unmatched. The V gene's germline CDR1 is SGHRS and CDR2 YFSETQ. The CDR3 has 15 residues. The CDR3 reads CASSPGTSGKSEQFF. CDR3 nucleotides: TGCGCCAGCAGTCCCGGGACTAGCGGCAAAAGTGAGCAGTTCTTC.

This clone was recorded at least ten times. The CDR3: CASSAPSDNTGELFF. As DNA, the CDR3 is TGTGCCAGCAGTGCCCCTAGCGATAACACCGGGGAGCTGTTTTTT. The rearrangement links TRBV6-1 to TRBJ2-2, with D possibly TRBD2 on 6 matching bases. Germline values: CDR1 MNHNS, CDR2 SASEGT. With 4 bases removed from V and 2 bases from J, the gap between germline ends came to 11 bases. This CDR3 is built from 15 residues.

This clone was recorded at least ten times. This chain links TRBV10-3 with TRBJ2-1; a possible D gene is TRBD1 (6 bases). In germline, CDR1 is ENHRY, CDR2 SYGVKD. Trimming stripped 4 bases from V and 7 bases from J, with 11 bases between. The CDR3 spans 13 residues. CDR3 nucleotides: TGTGCCATCAGTGGGGCAGGGGCAAATGAGCAGTTCTTC. It encodes CAISGAGANEQFF.

This clone was found a few times. This may arise from a read error, as a much more abundant clone is one base away. The same CDR3 is also encoded by other DNA sequences in this sample. The chain employs TRBV20-1 and TRBJ1-3, with D perhaps TRBD1 (5 bases). Germline-derived CDR1 and CDR2 are DFQATT and SNEGSKA (reference sequence). The CDR3 sequence is 15 residues long. CDR3 loop: CSAPPHGGTGSTIYF. The CDR3 bases are TGCAGTGCACCTCCCCATGGGGGAACTGGAAGCACCATATATTTT.

By frequency in the sample, this clone is large. The chain couples TRBV7-8 to TRBJ2-7; D uncertain. Germline V CDR1 and CDR2: SGHVS, FQNEAQ. The CDR3 is made up of 13 amino acids. Trimming stripped 5 bases from V and 2 bases from J, with 10 bases between. CDR3 DNA: TGTGCCAGCAGCCCTAGTAACACCTACGAGCAGTACTTC. Translation: CASSPSNTYEQYF.

This clone was observed at least ten times. The genes are TRBV18 and TRBJ1-2; possible D gene TRBD1, 5 bases. The CDR3 has 13 residues. Germline V gives CDR1 KGHSH, CDR2 LQKENI. The ends were cut back, 3 bases at V and 8 bases at J, with 13 bases in the middle. The CDR3 reads CASSPLQTAGYTF. The CDR3, as DNA: TGTGCCAGCTCACCCCTGCAGACAGCCGGCTACACCTTC.

This clone was detected ten times or more. V gene TRBV6-1 combines with J gene TRBJ2-3; 7 bases line up with TRBD1. Germline V gives CDR1 MNHNS, CDR2 SASEGT. This CDR3 region has 13 residues. With 4 bases clipped from V and 3 bases from J, the junction kept 1 base outside the gene matches. CDR3 in DNA: TGTGCCAGCAGTGCAGGGGGAACAGATACGCAGTATTTT. This sequence encodes CASSAGGTDTQYF.

This clone was recorded at least ten times. The chain links TRBV20-1 to TRBJ1-1, with D hard to call. V was cut by 1 base and J by 7 bases, with 13 bases left in between. From germline, CDR1 is DFQATT and CDR2 SNEGSKA (reference sequence). The CDR3 is 13 residues long. The DNA for the CDR3 is TGCAGTGCTAGAGGCGGGATTAGAGGTGAAGCTTTCTTT. It translates to CSARGGIRGEAFF.

In its sample, this clone was seen many times. The CDR3 DNA reads TGTGCCAGCAGTTTAAAGCGAGGGGGGGGTCATACTAACTATGGCTACACCTTC. It specifies CASSLKRGGGHTNYGYTF. The chain is built from TRBV28 and TRBJ1-2; tentatively, D is TRBD1 (6 bases). V gave up 2 bases and J gave up 0 bases, with 19 bases separating them. Per germline, CDR1 MDHEN and CDR2 SYDVKM. The CDR3 spans 18 residues.

This clone was found many times. J is TRBJ1-2 and V is TRBV19, with 8 bases identical to TRBD1. The CDR3 is made up of 16 amino acids. V gave up 7 bases and J gave up 1 base; unmatched junction bases: 11. Germline V gene lookup returns CDR1 LNHDA and CDR2 SQIVND (reference sequence). The CDR3 sequence is CASIPGPGQDNYGYTF. Here the CDR3 DNA reads TGTGCCAGTATTCCAGGACCGGGACAGGATAACTATGGCTACACCTTC.

About this clone: An end of the junction differs from the germline gene, which may be a read error. The chain recombines TRBV13 with TRBJ2-7, with TRBD1 matching over 8 bases. CDR1 PRHDT and CDR2 FYEKMQ come from the germline V gene (reference sequence). This CDR3 has 12 amino acids. The CDR3: CDSRQGSYEQYF. CDR3 in DNA: TGTGACAGCAGACAGGGGTCGTACGAGCAGTACTTC.

There are a few counts of this clone. This sequence joins TRBV2 and TRBJ2-1; TRBD1 or TRBD2 may be the D gene (5 bases each). The length of the CDR3 is 14 residues. V lost 11 bases to trimming and J lost 0 bases, with 14 bases between them. Germline CDR1 is SNHLY and CDR2 is FYNNEI. The chain's CDR3 is CAGKWGISYNEQFF. The CDR3 nucleotides read TGTGCCGGTAAGTGGGGGATCTCCTACAATGAGCAGTTCTTC.

This clone was seen at least ten times. CDR3 region: CAISDSVGEPQHF. For the CDR3, the DNA is TGTGCCATATCAGACTCCGTTGGTGAGCCCCAGCATTTT. The V call is TRBV10-3, the J call TRBJ1-5; no definite D call. The CDR3 has 13 amino acids. Germline assignment: CDR1 ENHRY and CDR2 SYGVKD. V was clipped by 9 bases and J by 8 bases, with 17 bases between them.

This clone appeared many times. V gene TRBV20-1 combines with J gene TRBJ2-5; perhaps TRBD1 as D (6 bases). This CDR3 contains 14 residues. Trimming removed 1 base at V and 2 bases at J, with 11 bases between. Germline V gene sequence: CDR1 DFQATT, CDR2 SNEGSKA (reference sequence). CDR3 DNA sequence: TGCAGTGCTAGAGGGACAGAAGGGCAAGAGACCCAGTACTTC. Translated, it gives CSARGTEGQETQYF.

This clone was seen many times. The chain carries TRBV12-3 or TRBV12-4 and TRBJ2-1; D unresolved. This CDR3 has 11 residues. The V end lost 8 bases, the J end lost 4 bases, and 6 bases lay between the germline ends. CDR3 region: CASELYNEQFF. CDR3 bases: TGTGCCAGCGAACTTTACAATGAGCAGTTCTTC.

This clone is labeled medium-sized (0.01 to 0.1%). The genes are TRBV28 and TRBJ2-7; TRBD1 agrees at 7 bases. CDR3 size: 14 residues. V was clipped by 5 bases and J by 0 bases; unmatched bases: 4. Germline values: CDR1 MDHEN, CDR2 SYDVKM. The CDR3 reads CASSPGQASYEQYF. CDR3 coding DNA: TGTGCCAGCAGTCCCGGACAGGCCTCCTACGAGCAGTACTTC.

The genes are TRBV12-3 or TRBV12-4 and TRBJ1-2, with a weak D call TRBD1 (6 bases). CDR3 length: 16 amino acids. The germline V and J ends were trimmed by 3 bases and 6 bases, with 20 bases remaining between them. CDR3 bases: TGTGCCAGCAGTTTGGAGAGGTACGGGGGCTGGGATGGCTACACCTTC. This sequence encodes CASSLERYGGWDGYTF.